The 13 T cell receptor beta chains given below trace back to one sample, sequenced in a study of shared clonotypes between healthy human individuals. The data were produced by immunoSEQ multiplex PCR, yet TCRdb's version contains in-frame clones alone and is incomplete. The profile covers approximately 1.4 million clones, with 98% appearing a single time and 0.45% taken by the ten largest. The sequencing input was naive CD4+ T cells sorted from blood. Subset in this sample: CD45RA+ positively selected. The receptors derive from a man aged 25 to 40 in good health.

V and J are TRBV30 and TRBJ1-1; D remains unclear. Trimming took 4 bases from V and 3 from J, leaving 9 bases between them. Per the germline V gene, CDR1 is GTSNPN and CDR2 is SVGIG (reference sequence). This CDR3 comprises 12 residues. CDR3 nucleotide sequence: TGTGCCTGGAATCCCCGGGACACTGAAGCTTTCTTT. This codes for CAWNPRDTEAFF.

V and J are TRBV21-1 and TRBJ2-2; whether TRBD2, the table's D call, matches the DNA was not checked. TRBV21-1 is marked as a pseudogene. The CDR3 loop spans 15 amino acids. CDR3 protein: CASSKARGATGELFF. In nucleotides, the CDR3 is TGTGCCAGCAGCAAAGCGCGGGGGGCAACCGGGGAGCTGTTTTTT.

The chain combines TRBV19 with TRBJ1-1, with D perhaps matching TRBD1 (6 bases). With 4 bases removed from V and 11 bases from J, the gap between germline ends came to 14 bases. CDR1 and CDR2 from the germline V gene are LNHDA and SQIVND (reference sequence). The CDR3 totals 12 residues. The CDR3 nucleotides are TGTGCCAGTAGTAGCCAACAGGGAAGTGCTTTCTTT. Encoded protein: CASSSQQGSAFF. Full variable domain (rest looked up from reference TRBV19 and TRBJ1-1): DGGITQSPKYLFRKEGQNVTLSCEQNLNHDAMYWYRQDPGQGLRLIYYSQIVNDFQKGDIAEGYSVSREKKESFPLTVTSAQKNPTAFYLCASSSQQGSAFFGQGTRLTVV.

The chain employs TRBV11-3 and TRBJ2-2; D possibly corresponds to TRBD1 (5 bases). This CDR3 has 17 residues. The ends were cut back, 2 bases at V and 0 bases at J, with 13 bases in the middle. From germline, CDR1 is SGHNT and CDR2 YENEEA. DNA for the CDR3: TGTGCCAGCAGCTTAAACGCAGGGAAGTCGAACACCGGGGAGCTGTTTTTT. This encodes CASSLNAGKSNTGELFF.

The chain uses TRBV15 and TRBJ2-7; no firm D call. V was trimmed by 2 bases and J by 3 bases, leaving 5 bases between them. The germline V gene encodes CDR1 LNHNV and CDR2 YYDKDF (reference sequence). This CDR3 has 12 amino acids. The CDR3 region is CATSRRDYEQYF. The DNA of the CDR3 is TGTGCCACCAGCAGACGCGACTACGAGCAGTACTTC. The full variable domain, rest sourced from reference TRBV15 and TRBJ2-7, is DAMVIQNPRYQVTQFGKPVTLSCSQTLNHNVMYWYQQKSSQAPKLLFHYYDKDFNNEADTPDNFQSRRPNTSFCFLDIRSPGLGDTAMYLCATSRRDYEQYFGPGTRLTVT.

V gene TRBV9 combines with J gene TRBJ2-1; D gene uncertain. Trimming left V 2 bases short and J 0 bases short, with 9 bases between. The CDR3 extends over 15 amino acids. Germline-derived CDR1 and CDR2 are SGDLS and YYNGEE. CDR3 loop: CASSVKLTSYNEQFF. In DNA, the CDR3 is TGTGCCAGCAGCGTTAAACTAACCTCCTACAATGAGCAGTTCTTC.

The rearrangement uses TRBV28 and TRBJ2-2; unclear D gene. The germline CDR1 and CDR2 sequences are MDHEN and SYDVKM. The CDR3 is 15 residues long. Trimming took off 6 bases at V and 1 base at J, with 12 bases between the two ends. CDR3 protein: CASSLRDRNTGELFF. CDR3 in DNA: TGTGCCAGCAGCCTTCGAGACCGGAACACCGGGGAGCTGTTTTTT. Full variable domain (outside the CDR3, taken from reference TRBV28 and TRBJ2-2): DVKVTQSSRYLVKRTGEKVFLECVQDMDHENMFWYRQDPGLGLRLIYFSYDVKMKEKGDIPEGYSVSREKKERFSLILESASTNQTSMYLCASSLRDRNTGELFFGEGSRLTVL.

The chain couples TRBV7-9 to TRBJ1-5; 9 bases agree with TRBD1. CDR1 and CDR2 from the germline V gene are SEHNR and FQNEAQ (reference sequence). J lost 4 bases, V lost 3 bases, and 7 bases had no gene match. The CDR3 covers 16 residues. The CDR3 nucleotides read TGTGCCAGCAGCTTGGGGGGACAGGGTCGAAATCAGCCCCAGCATTTT. This translates into CASSLGGQGRNQPQHF. The full variable domain, completed using reference TRBV7-9 and TRBJ1-5, is DTGVSQNPRHKITKRGQNVTFRCDPISEHNRLYWYRQTLGQGPEFLTYFQNEAQLEKSRLLSDRFSAERPKGSFSTLEIQRTEQGDSAMYLCASSLGGQGRNQPQHFGDGTRLSIL.

The rearrangement links TRBV5-1 to TRBJ2-5; 11 nucleotides match TRBD1. The CDR3 covers 16 residues. The trim removed 4 bases at V and 5 bases at J, leaving 10 bases unmatched. Looked up from germline, CDR1 is SGHRS and CDR2 is YFSETQ. This CDR3 reads CASSLETGTGGETQYF. Written as DNA, the CDR3 is TGCGCCAGCAGCCTAGAGACAGGGACAGGGGGGGAGACCCAGTACTTC.

The rearrangement uses TRBV10-3 and TRBJ1-1, with 7 bases that match TRBD1. The CDR3 length is 19 residues. Trimming removed 4 bases from V and 0 bases from J; junction bases left unmatched: 17. The germline V gene encodes CDR1 ENHRY and CDR2 SYGVKD. The CDR3 region is CAISGKRTGGHAMNTEAFF. CDR3 nucleotides: TGTGCCATCAGTGGAAAAAGGACAGGAGGGCATGCTATGAACACTGAAGCTTTCTTT.

The chain links TRBV15 to TRBJ2-1, with D perhaps matching TRBD1 (6 bases). CDR3 length: 13 residues. The V gene's germline CDR1 is LNHNV and CDR2 YYDKDF (reference sequence). The germline V and J ends were trimmed by 3 bases and 14 bases, with 17 bases remaining between them. Here the CDR3 reads CATSRDGQIGKFF. In DNA, the CDR3 is TGTGCCACCAGCAGGGATGGACAGATAGGGAAGTTCTTC.

The V call is TRBV27, the J call TRBJ1-3; D not certain. The V gene's germline CDR1 is MNHEY and CDR2 SMNVEV (reference sequence). V was shortened by 2 bases and J by 4 bases, with 12 bases between the two germline ends. The CDR3 loop spans 15 amino acids. The CDR3 sequence: CASSLRSAGGNTIYF. As DNA, the CDR3 is TGTGCCAGCAGTTTACGGTCGGCGGGAGGAAACACCATATATTTT.

V gene TRBV2 combines with J gene TRBJ1-1; D gene ambiguous. The CDR3 is 10 amino acids. CDR1 is SNHLY and CDR2 is FYNNEI in the germline V gene. Trimming took off 6 bases at V and 7 bases at J, with 6 bases between the two ends. CDR3 coding DNA: TGTGCCAGCAGAGAGGGTGAAGCTTTCTTT. It codes for CASREGEAFF.